The source of this T cell receptor beta chain is a study of shared clonotypes between healthy human individuals. Assay used: immunoSEQ multiplex PCR; TCRdb lists only in-frame clones, some missing. The sample carries roughly 1,100,000 clones, 70% to 80% recorded once. This sequence originates from a man younger than 35 in good health. The specimen was memory CD4+ T cells sorted from blood. Subset meaning: CD45RA-negative fraction.

The CDR3 here is CATSRGQIQETQYF. The CDR3 DNA reads as TGTGCCACCAGCAGAGGACAGATTCAAGAGACCCAGTACTTC. The rearrangement links TRBV15 to TRBJ2-5; tentative D call: TRBD1 (5 bases). The CDR3 contains 14 residues. V gave up 1 base and J gave up 2 bases, with 8 bases separating them. Germline CDR1 and CDR2: LNHNV and YYDKDF (reference sequence).